This TCR beta chain was profiled in a study of blood T cell repertoires in COVID-19. Overall study context: COVID-19 samples from acute and convalescent phases originated in the United States, Italy and Spain.

Germline V gives CDR1 SGHTA, CDR2 FQGNSA. The CDR3 extends over 16 amino acids. Trimming at V came to 3 bases and at J to 0 bases, leaving 3 bases not matched to a gene. Per the original data handling: Estimated nucleated cell counts came from reference gene primer amplification. The data were produced by immunoSEQ multiplex PCR, yet TCRdb's version contains in-frame clones alone and is incomplete. V, J and clone size derive from that table, while D and trimming were established from the DNA sequence. This table holds over 150,000 clones, 88% found once. Specimen: peripheral blood. V usage is TRBV7-2 and J usage is TRBJ1-3; TRBD1 aligns across 9 bases. This TCR derives from a man aged 45 to 65 who had recovered from COVID-19. CDR3 sequence: CASSLTGGSSGNTIYF. CDR3 coding DNA: TGTGCCAGCAGCTTGACAGGGGGAAGCTCTGGAAACACCATATATTTT.